The 3 T cell receptor beta chains presented below share a single source sample, sequenced in a study of OX40 agonist ivuxolimab in advanced cancers. TCRdb's copy holds only in-frame clones and misses some; the assay was immunoSEQ multiplex PCR. The sample includes tens of thousands of clones, roughly nine tenths of them seen just once. This specimen was CD4+ or CD8+ T cells sorted from blood, taken in a trial of the OX40 agonist ivuxolimab. Receptor source: an adult with an advanced solid tumor such as melanoma, head and neck, liver or kidney cancer.

This clone was seen a single time. The chain is built from TRBV2 and TRBJ1-1; D possibly corresponds to TRBD1 (5 bases). The germline V gene encodes CDR1 SNHLY and CDR2 FYNNEI. This CDR3 is built from 13 residues. Deletions cut 7 bases from V and 1 base from J, with 10 bases between. CDR3 sequence reads: CASMNDRNTEAFF. The CDR3 bases are TGTGCCAGCATGAACGACAGGAACACTGAAGCTTTCTTT. Looking up the rest from reference TRBV2 and TRBJ1-1 gives the full variable domain: EPEVTQTPSHQVTQMGQEVILRCVPISNHLYFYWYRQILGQKVEFLVSFYNNEISEKSEIFDDQFSVERPDGSNFTLKIRSTKLEDSAMYFCASMNDRNTEAFFGQGTRLTVV.

This chain uses TRBV15 with TRBJ2-5; TRBD2 agrees at 7 bases. The CDR3 extends over 15 amino acids. Trimming took 2 bases from V and 4 from J; bases not matched to a gene: 7. Germline assignment: CDR1 LNHNV and CDR2 YYDKDF (reference sequence). The CDR3 DNA follows: TGTGCCACCAGCAGATCCCTGGGAGGGCGAGAGACCCAGTACTTC. Its translation: CATSRSLGGRETQYF.

J is TRBJ1-1 and V is TRBV4-3; the match to TRBD1 covers 7 bases. The germline V gene encodes CDR1 LGHNA and CDR2 YSLEER. J lost 4 bases, V lost 7 bases, and 6 bases had no gene match. CDR3 length: 13 amino acids. CDR3 sequence: CASTQTGSTEAFF. DNA for the CDR3: TGCGCCAGCACACAGACAGGGAGCACTGAAGCTTTCTTT.